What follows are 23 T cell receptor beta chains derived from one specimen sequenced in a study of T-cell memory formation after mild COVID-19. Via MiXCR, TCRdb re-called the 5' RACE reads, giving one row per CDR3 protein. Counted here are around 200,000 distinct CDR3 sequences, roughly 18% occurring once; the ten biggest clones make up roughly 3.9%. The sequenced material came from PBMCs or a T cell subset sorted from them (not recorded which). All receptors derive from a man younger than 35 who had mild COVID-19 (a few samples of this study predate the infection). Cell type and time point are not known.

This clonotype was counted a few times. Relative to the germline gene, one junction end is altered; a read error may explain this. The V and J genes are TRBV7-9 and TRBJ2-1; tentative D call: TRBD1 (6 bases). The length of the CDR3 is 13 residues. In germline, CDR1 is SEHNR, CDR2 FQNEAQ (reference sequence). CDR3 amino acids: CANSLGGDNEQFF. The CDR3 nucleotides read TGTGCCAACAGCTTAGGGGGAGACAATGAGCAGTTCTTC. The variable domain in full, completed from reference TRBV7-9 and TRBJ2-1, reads DTGVSQNPRHKITKRGQNVTFRCDPISEHNRLYWYRQTLGQGPEFLTYFQNEAQLEKSRLLSDRFSAERPKGSFSTLEIQRTEQGDSAMYLCANSLGGDNEQFFGPGTRLTVL.

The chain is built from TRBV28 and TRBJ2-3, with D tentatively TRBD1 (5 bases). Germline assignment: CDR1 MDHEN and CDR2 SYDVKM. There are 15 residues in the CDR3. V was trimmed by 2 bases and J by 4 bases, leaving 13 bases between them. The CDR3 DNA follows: TGTGCCAGCAGTTTAGGTGGGCAGGGATCAGATACGCAGTATTTT. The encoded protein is CASSLGGQGSDTQYF.

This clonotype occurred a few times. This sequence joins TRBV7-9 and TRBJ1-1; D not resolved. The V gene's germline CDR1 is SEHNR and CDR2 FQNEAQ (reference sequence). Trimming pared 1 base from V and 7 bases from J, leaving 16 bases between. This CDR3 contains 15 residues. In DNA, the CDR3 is TGTGCCAGCAGCTTAGGAAGGTTCGCAGGAGATGAAGCTTTCTTT. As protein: CASSLGRFAGDEAFF.

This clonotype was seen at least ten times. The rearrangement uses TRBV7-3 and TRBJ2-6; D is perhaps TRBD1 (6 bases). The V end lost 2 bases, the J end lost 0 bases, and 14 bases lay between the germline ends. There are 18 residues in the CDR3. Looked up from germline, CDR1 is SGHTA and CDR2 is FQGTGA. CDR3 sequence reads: CASSLVATGFSGANVLTF. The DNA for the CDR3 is TGTGCCAGCAGCTTAGTCGCAACAGGGTTCTCTGGGGCCAACGTCCTGACTTTC.

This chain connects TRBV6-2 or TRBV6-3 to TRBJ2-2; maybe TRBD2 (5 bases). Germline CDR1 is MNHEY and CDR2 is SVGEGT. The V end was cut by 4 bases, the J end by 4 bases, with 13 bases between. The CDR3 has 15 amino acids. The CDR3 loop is CASSSLARGTGELFF. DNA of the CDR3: TGTGCCAGCAGTTCCCTGGCTCGGGGCACCGGGGAGCTGTTTTTT.

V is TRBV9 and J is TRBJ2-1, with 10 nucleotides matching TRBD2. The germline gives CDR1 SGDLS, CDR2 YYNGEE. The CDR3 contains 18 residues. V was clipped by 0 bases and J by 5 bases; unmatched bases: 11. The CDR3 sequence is CASSVASSGGSGHNEQFF. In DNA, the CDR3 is TGTGCCAGCAGCGTAGCCTCTAGCGGGGGAAGCGGCCACAATGAGCAGTTCTTC.

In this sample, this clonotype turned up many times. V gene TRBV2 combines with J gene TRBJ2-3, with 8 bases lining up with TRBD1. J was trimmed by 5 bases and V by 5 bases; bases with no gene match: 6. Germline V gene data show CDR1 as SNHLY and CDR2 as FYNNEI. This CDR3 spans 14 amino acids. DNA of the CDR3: TGTGCCAGCAGTAGACAGGGGTCGGGAGATACGCAGTATTTT. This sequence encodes CASSRQGSGDTQYF.

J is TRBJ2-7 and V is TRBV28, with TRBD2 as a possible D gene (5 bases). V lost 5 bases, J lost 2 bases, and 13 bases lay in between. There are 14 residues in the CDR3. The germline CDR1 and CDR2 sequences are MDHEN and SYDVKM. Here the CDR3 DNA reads TGTGCCAGCAGTATCACCTCGGGGACCTACGAGCAGTACGTC. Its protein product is CASSITSGTYEQYV.

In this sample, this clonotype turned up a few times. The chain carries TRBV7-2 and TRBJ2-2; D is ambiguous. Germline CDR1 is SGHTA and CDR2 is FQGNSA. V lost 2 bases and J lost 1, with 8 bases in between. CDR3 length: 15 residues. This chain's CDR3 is CASSLIPGNTGELFF. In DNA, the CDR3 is TGTGCCAGCAGCTTAATCCCGGGGAACACCGGGGAGCTGTTTTTT.

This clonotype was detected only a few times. DNA for the CDR3: TGTGCCAGCAGCCAAGCCGCGCCAAGGACAGAACCAGGGACTAGCACAGATACGCAGTATTTT. This codes for CASSQAAPRTEPGTSTDTQYF. The J gene is TRBJ2-3, the V gene TRBV4-2; the D call may be TRBD1 or TRBD2 (6 bases each). Germline CDR1 reads LGHNA; CDR2 reads YNFKEQ. The germline V and J ends were trimmed by 1 base and 0 bases, with 26 bases remaining between them. The CDR3 loop spans 21 amino acids.

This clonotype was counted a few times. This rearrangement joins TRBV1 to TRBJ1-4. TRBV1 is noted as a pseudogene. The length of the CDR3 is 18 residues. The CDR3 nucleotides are TGCACCAGCAGCCAAGTTACCAGCAGCGGGGAGCCTAATGAAAAACTGTTTTTT. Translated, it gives CTSSQVTSSGEPNEKLFF.

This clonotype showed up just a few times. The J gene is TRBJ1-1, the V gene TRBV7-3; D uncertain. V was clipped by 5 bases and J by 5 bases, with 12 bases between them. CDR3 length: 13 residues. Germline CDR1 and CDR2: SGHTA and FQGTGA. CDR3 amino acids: CASSQTGWTEAFF. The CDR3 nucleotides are TGTGCCAGCAGCCAAACCGGTTGGACTGAAGCTTTCTTT. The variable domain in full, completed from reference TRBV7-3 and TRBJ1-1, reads GAGVSQTPSNKVTEKGKYVELRCDPISGHTALYWYRQSLGQGPEFLIYFQGTGAADDSGLPNDRFFAVRPEGSVSTLKIQRTERGDSAVYLCASSQTGWTEAFFGQGTRLTVV.

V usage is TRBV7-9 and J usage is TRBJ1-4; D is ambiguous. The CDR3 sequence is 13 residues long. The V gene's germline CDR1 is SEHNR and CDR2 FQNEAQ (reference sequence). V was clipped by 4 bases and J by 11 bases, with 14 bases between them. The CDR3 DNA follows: TGTGCCAGCAGCTCCTCGGGCTCGGTGAAACTGTTTTTT. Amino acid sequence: CASSSSGSVKLFF.

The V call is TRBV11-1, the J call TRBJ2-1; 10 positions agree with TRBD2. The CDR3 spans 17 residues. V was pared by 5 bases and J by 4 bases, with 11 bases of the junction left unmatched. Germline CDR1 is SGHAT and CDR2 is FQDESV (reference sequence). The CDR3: CASSTPSGGAYYNEQFF. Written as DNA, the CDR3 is TGTGCCAGCAGCACCCCAAGCGGGGGGGCTTATTACAATGAGCAGTTCTTC.

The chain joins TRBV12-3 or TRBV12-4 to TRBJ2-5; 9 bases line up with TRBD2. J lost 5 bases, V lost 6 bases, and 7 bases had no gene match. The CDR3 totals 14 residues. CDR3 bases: TGTGCCAGCAGGGCCGGGACTAGCACGGAGACCCAGTACTTC. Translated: CASRAGTSTETQYF.

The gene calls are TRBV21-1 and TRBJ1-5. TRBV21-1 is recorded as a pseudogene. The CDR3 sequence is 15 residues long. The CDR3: CASSETPQHNQPQHF. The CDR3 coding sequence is TGTGCCAGCAGCGAAACCCCACAGCACAATCAGCCCCAGCATTTT.

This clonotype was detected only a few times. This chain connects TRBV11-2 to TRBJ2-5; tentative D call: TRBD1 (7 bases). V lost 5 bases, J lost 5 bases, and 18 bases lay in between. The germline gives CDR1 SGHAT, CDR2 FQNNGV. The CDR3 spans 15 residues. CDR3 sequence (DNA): TGTGCCAGCAGCCCACGACAGGGACTTAGCGAGACCCAGTACTTC. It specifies CASSPRQGLSETQYF.

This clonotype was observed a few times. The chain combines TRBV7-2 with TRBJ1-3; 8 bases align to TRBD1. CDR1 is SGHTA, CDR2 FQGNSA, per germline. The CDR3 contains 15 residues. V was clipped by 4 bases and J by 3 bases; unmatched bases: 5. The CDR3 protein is CASSSQGEGGNTIYF. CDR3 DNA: TGTGCCAGCAGCTCACAGGGGGAAGGTGGAAACACCATATATTTT.

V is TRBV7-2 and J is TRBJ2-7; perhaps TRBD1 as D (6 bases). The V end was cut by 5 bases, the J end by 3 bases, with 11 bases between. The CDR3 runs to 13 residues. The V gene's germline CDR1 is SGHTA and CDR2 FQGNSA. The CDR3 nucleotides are TGTGCCAGCAGCCCAGACAGGAACTACGAGCAGTACGTC. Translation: CASSPDRNYEQYV.

CDR3 coding DNA: TGTGCCAGTAAAACAAGCGACAGGAGCAATCAGCCCCAGCATTTT. Protein sequence: CASKTSDRSNQPQHF. This rearrangement joins TRBV19 to TRBJ1-5; D is possibly TRBD1 (6 bases). The CDR3 is made up of 15 amino acids. The germline V and J ends were trimmed by 7 bases and 1 base, with 14 bases remaining between them. Germline V CDR1 and CDR2: LNHDA, SQIVND (reference sequence).

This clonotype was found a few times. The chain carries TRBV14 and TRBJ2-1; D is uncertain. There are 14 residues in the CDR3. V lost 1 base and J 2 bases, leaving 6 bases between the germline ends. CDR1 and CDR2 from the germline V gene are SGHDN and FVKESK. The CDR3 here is CASSQVTAYNEQFF. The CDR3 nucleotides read TGTGCCAGCAGCCAAGTCACCGCCTACAATGAGCAGTTCTTC.

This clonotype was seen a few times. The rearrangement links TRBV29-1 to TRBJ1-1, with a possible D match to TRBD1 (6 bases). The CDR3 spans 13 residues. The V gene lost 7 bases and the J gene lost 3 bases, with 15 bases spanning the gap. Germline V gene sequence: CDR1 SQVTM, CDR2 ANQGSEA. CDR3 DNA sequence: TGCAGCGCCCAACACAGGGCGGACACTGAAGCTTTCTTT. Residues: CSAQHRADTEAFF.

In DNA, the CDR3 is TGTGCCAGCAGCGCGGGGACCCAAGAGACCCAGTACTTC. This gives the protein CASSAGTQETQYF. This chain connects TRBV7-9 to TRBJ2-5; the D gene is possibly TRBD2 (6 bases). Trimming removed 5 bases from V and 1 base from J, with 8 bases in between. CDR3 length equals 13 residues. Germline V gene lookup returns CDR1 SEHNR and CDR2 FQNEAQ (reference sequence). Together with reference TRBV7-9 and TRBJ2-5, the CDR3 gives the full variable domain: DTGVSQNPRHKITKRGQNVTFRCDPISEHNRLYWYRQTLGQGPEFLTYFQNEAQLEKSRLLSDRFSAERPKGSFSTLEIQRTEQGDSAMYLCASSAGTQETQYFGPGTRLLVL.